A single T cell receptor beta chain is shown here with its context. The V gene end was trimmed by 11 bases and the J gene end by 2 bases; junction bases not matched to a gene: 12. Germline loops: CDR1 LNHDA, CDR2 SQIVND (reference sequence). The CDR3 has 15 amino acids. The data were obtained in a study of blood T cell repertoires in COVID-19. Study background: COVID-19 samples collected from the United States, Italy and Spain covered acute and convalescent phases. The analysed material was cDNA or gDNA that came from T cells, B-cell-depleted T cells, or PBMCs.

Generated by immunoSEQ multiplex PCR, the TCRdb table keeps only in-frame clones and is missing some. Of roughly 250,000 clones in the sample, 88% were seen once. Material for sequencing was peripheral blood. J is TRBJ2-1 and V is TRBV19; the match to TRBD1 covers 7 bases. This TCR was sampled from a woman aged 25 to 45 with acute or convalescent COVID-19. CDR3 nucleotide sequence: TGTGCCGTTATGCGGCGGACAGGTACCTACAATGAGCAGTTCTTC. This gives the protein CAVMRRTGTYNEQFF.